These 10 T cell receptor beta chains originate from one sample sequenced in a study of blood T cell repertoires in COVID-19. Assay: immunoSEQ multiplex PCR; the TCRdb copy retains only in-frame clones and omits some. The table lists almost 95,000 clones, roughly 87% of them singletons, with approximately 20% in the top ten. The sequencing input was peripheral blood. The origin of the receptors is a woman in her sixties or seventies with COVID-19, enrolled during active disease.

This rearrangement joins TRBV7-3 to TRBJ2-3, with D possibly matching TRBD1 (5 bases). The CDR3 is 15 residues long. The germline gives CDR1 SGHTA, CDR2 FQGTGA. V shed 6 bases and J shed 0 bases, with 13 bases lying between them. For the CDR3, the DNA is TGTGCCAGCAGTCAAGGGGCCACTAGCACAGATACGCAGTATTTT. Translation: CASSQGATSTDTQYF.

The rearrangement joins TRBV6-2 or TRBV6-3 to TRBJ1-5; TRBD1 matches 7 bases. The CDR3 length is 18 residues. The V and J ends lost 4 bases and 0 bases, in that order; junction bases with no gene match: 12. Per the germline V gene, CDR1 is MNHEY and CDR2 is SVGEGT. In DNA, the CDR3 is TGTGCCAGCAGTTGGCATTTACGGACAGGATATAGCAATCAGCCCCAGCATTTT. Protein product: CASSWHLRTGYSNQPQHF.

The chain joins TRBV12-3 or TRBV12-4 to TRBJ1-2; D may be TRBD1 (5 bases). The CDR3 sequence is 13 residues long. Trimming stripped 7 bases from V and 6 bases from J, with 15 bases between. In DNA, the CDR3 is TGTGCCAGCAAGATAAGGGGAGGCAATGGCTACACCTTC. This sequence encodes CASKIRGGNGYTF.

CDR3 loop: CASSQGGQGYNSPLHF. DNA of the CDR3: TGTGCCAGCAGCCAAGGCGGACAGGGGTATAATTCACCCCTCCACTTT. This rearrangement joins TRBV3-1 (or the pseudogene TRBV3-2) to TRBJ1-6, with 9 bases fitting TRBD1. The ends lost 1 base at V and 4 bases at J; junction bases unmatched: 2. The CDR3 covers 16 residues. Germline CDR1 LGHDT, CDR2 YNNKEL (reference sequence).

The V gene is TRBV5-1, the J gene TRBJ1-3; no clear D gene. CDR1 and CDR2 (germline): SGHRS, YFSETQ. Trimming cost V 0 bases and J 0 bases, with 7 bases left between them. The CDR3 runs to 15 residues. The CDR3 sequence is CASSLDGSSGNTIYF. In DNA, the CDR3 is TGCGCCAGCAGCTTGGATGGGAGCTCTGGAAACACCATATATTTT.

With respect to this clone: Other nucleotide sequences from this sample produce the same CDR3. This chain uses TRBV30 with TRBJ1-6; 7 nucleotides agree with TRBD1. The germline CDR1 and CDR2 sequences are GTSNPN and SVGIG (reference sequence). The length of the CDR3 is 15 residues. The V segment lost 3 bases and the J segment 4 bases; nucleotides outside the gene matches: 6. Here the CDR3 reads CAWSPGTAYNSPLHF. The DNA for the CDR3 is TGTGCCTGGAGCCCCGGGACAGCGTATAATTCACCCCTCCACTTT.

The chain has TRBV6-2 or TRBV6-3 and TRBJ1-1; D is uncertain. This CDR3 is 14 amino acids long. V was pared by 6 bases and J by 4 bases, with 15 bases between. From germline, CDR1 is MNHEY and CDR2 SVGEGT. DNA of the CDR3: TGTGCCAGCAGCGCCGCGGGGAGCGGCACTGAAGCTTTCTTT. This sequence encodes CASSAAGSGTEAFF.

The CDR3 DNA sequence: TGCAGCGTTTCTGGGACAGGAGGGGCAGATACGCAGTATTTT. This gives the protein CSVSGTGGADTQYF. The V and J genes are TRBV29-1 and TRBJ2-3; 8 bases are a match to TRBD1. The CDR3 has 14 amino acids. Germline values: CDR1 SQVTM, CDR2 ANQGSEA. The junction had 8 bases not matched to a gene; V was cut back by 5 bases and J by 4 bases.

This clone occurred a few times. The chain is built from TRBV3-1 (or the pseudogene TRBV3-2) and TRBJ1-4; possibly TRBD1 for D (6 bases). CDR1 LGHDT and CDR2 YNNKEL come from the germline V gene (reference sequence). This CDR3 spans 15 amino acids. V lost 4 bases and J lost 11, with 20 bases in between. The CDR3 here is CASSPRGGPSGKLFF. The CDR3 bases are TGTGCCAGCAGCCCTAGAGGGGGTCCGAGTGGGAAACTGTTTTTT.

This rearrangement joins TRBV23-1 to TRBJ2-3; TRBD1 agrees at 9 bases. TRBV23-1 is noted as an ORF with a role that remains uncertain. Trimming removed 1 base from V and 4 bases from J; junction bases left unmatched: 0. The CDR3 spans 14 residues. The CDR3 DNA is TGCGCCAGCAGTCAATGGACAGGGGCAGATACGCAGTATTTT. It encodes CASSQWTGADTQYF.